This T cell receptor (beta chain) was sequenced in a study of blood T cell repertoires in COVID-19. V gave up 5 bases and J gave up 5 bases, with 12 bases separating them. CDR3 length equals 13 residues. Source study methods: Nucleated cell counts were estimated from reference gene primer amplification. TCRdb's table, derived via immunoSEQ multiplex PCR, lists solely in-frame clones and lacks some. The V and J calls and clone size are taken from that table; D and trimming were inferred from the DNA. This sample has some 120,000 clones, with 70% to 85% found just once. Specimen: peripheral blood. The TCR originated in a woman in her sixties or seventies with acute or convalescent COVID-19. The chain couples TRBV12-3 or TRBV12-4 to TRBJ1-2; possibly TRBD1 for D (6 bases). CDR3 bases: TGTGCCAGCAGTCCAGGGGTACGGTATGGCTACACCTTC. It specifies CASSPGVRYGYTF.